The 30 T cell receptor beta chains below were found in one sample sequenced in a study of T-cell memory formation after mild COVID-19. MiXCR was run by TCRdb on the 5' RACE reads, yielding one entry per CDR3 protein. The repertoire consists of 470,000 or so distinct CDR3 sequences, with roughly 18% occurring once and the leading ten covering under 25%. The sample was PBMCs or a T cell subset sorted from them (not recorded which). The receptor source for this set is a man younger than 30 who had mild COVID-19 (a few samples of this study predate the infection). Cell type and time point are not known.

Remarks on this clonotype: At one end the junction does not follow the germline gene, possibly because of a read error. The chain recombines TRBV6-1 with TRBJ2-3; no firm D call. CDR3 length: 15 amino acids. From germline, CDR1 is MNHNS and CDR2 SASEGT. The CDR3 DNA is TGTGACAGCAGTGAAGTTAGAGCTAGCACAGATACGCAGTATTTT. Protein: CDSSEVRASTDTQYF.

This clonotype was recorded at least ten times. The rearrangement joins TRBV5-1 to TRBJ2-6, with D uncertain. V was clipped by 4 bases and J by 0 bases, with 5 bases between them. This CDR3 region has 14 residues. Germline-derived CDR1 and CDR2 are SGHRS and YFSETQ. The CDR3 coding sequence is TGCGCCAGCAGCCCTAACTCTGGGGCCAACGTCCTGACTTTC. Protein sequence: CASSPNSGANVLTF.

The CDR3 spells CASSPRQGGGEAFF. In nucleotides, the CDR3 is TGTGCCAGCAGCCCAAGACAGGGCGGAGGTGAAGCTTTCTTT. The V and J genes are TRBV14 and TRBJ1-1, with TRBD1 matching over 7 bases. In germline, CDR1 is SGHDN, CDR2 FVKESK. V trimming: 4 bases; J trimming: 7 bases; junction bases outside the gene matches: 9. This CDR3 spans 14 amino acids.

This clonotype was seen repeatedly, ten times or more. This chain joins TRBV12-3 or TRBV12-4 and TRBJ1-3; D is ambiguous. The ends were cut back, 6 bases at V and 0 bases at J, with 6 bases in the middle. The CDR3 is 13 amino acids. The chain's CDR3 is CASSSNSGNTIYF. The CDR3 DNA reads as TGTGCCAGCAGCTCAAACTCTGGAAACACCATATATTTT.

Concerning this clonotype: One junction end does not reproduce the germline sequence, and a read error may be involved. The chain employs TRBV20-1 and TRBJ1-2; possibly TRBD1 for D (5 bases). The CDR3 contains 14 residues. Germline V gives CDR1 DFQATT, CDR2 SNEGSKA (reference sequence). CDR3 loop: CSARDERGDYCYTF. CDR3 in DNA: TGCAGTGCTAGAGACGAGAGAGGGGACTATTGCTACACCTTC.

V and J are TRBV7-3 and TRBJ2-1, with TRBD2 identical over 8 bases. The V gene's germline CDR1 is SGHTA and CDR2 FQGTGA. Unmatched junction bases numbered 4, after V lost 3 bases and J lost 0 bases. This CDR3 region has 16 residues. The CDR3 region is CASSFLSGASYNEQFF. The CDR3 DNA follows: TGTGCCAGCAGCTTCCTTAGCGGGGCCTCCTACAATGAGCAGTTCTTC.

The chain combines TRBV30 with TRBJ1-1; D unresolved. The CDR3 has 13 residues. V lost 2 bases to trimming and J lost 0 bases, with 7 bases between them. Germline V lookup: CDR1 GTSNPN, CDR2 SVGIG (reference sequence). In DNA form, the CDR3 reads TGTGCCTGGAGTCTTTCCGTGAACACTGAAGCTTTCTTT. It is translated as CAWSLSVNTEAFF.

The CDR3 DNA is TGTGCCATCAGTGTAGAGGGAGGTCAGCCCCAGCATTTT. This codes for CAISVEGGQPQHF. This rearrangement joins TRBV10-3 to TRBJ1-5; D uncertain. The CDR3 extends over 13 amino acids. Per germline, CDR1 ENHRY and CDR2 SYGVKD. Trimming left V 4 bases short and J 6 bases short, with 10 bases between.

This clonotype was found many times. The chain is built from TRBV7-6 and TRBJ2-1; D is perhaps TRBD2 (6 bases). CDR1 is SGHVS, CDR2 FNYEAQ, per germline. The V end was cut by 1 base, the J end by 2 bases, with 15 bases between. The CDR3 sequence is 17 residues long. Here the CDR3 DNA reads TGTGCCAGCAGCTTAGTCGTCGGGACTTTTACCTACAATGAGCAGTTCTTC. Translated: CASSLVVGTFTYNEQFF.

This clonotype turned up a few times. CDR3 bases: TGTGCCAGCAGTCAATCGACAGGGGGCAATGAGCAGTTCTTC. This encodes CASSQSTGGNEQFF. V usage is TRBV12-3 or TRBV12-4 and J usage is TRBJ2-1; 9 positions agree with TRBD1. This CDR3 spans 14 amino acids. With 5 bases clipped from V and 6 bases from J, the junction kept 5 bases outside the gene matches.

The chain employs TRBV6-6 and TRBJ2-1; 11 nucleotides agree with TRBD2. Germline assignment: CDR1 MNHNY and CDR2 SVGAGI (reference sequence). The CDR3 has 16 amino acids. The V and J ends lost 4 bases and 5 bases, in that order; junction bases with no gene match: 7. CDR3 nucleotide sequence: TGTGCCAGCAGTTTCACGATAGCGGGGGGGAACAATGAGCAGTTCTTC. Translated, it gives CASSFTIAGGNNEQFF.

The rearrangement uses TRBV20-1 and TRBJ2-3, with TRBD2 identical over 12 bases. CDR3 length equals 14 residues. Germline V CDR1 and CDR2: DFQATT, SNEGSKA (reference sequence). The CDR3 DNA is TGCAGCCTTTGGACTAGCGGGGCCCCAGATACGCAGTATTTT. Translation gives CSLWTSGAPDTQYF.

V is TRBV5-5 and J is TRBJ1-3, with 9 bases fitting TRBD1. The CDR3 contains 15 residues. The germline CDR1 and CDR2 sequences are SGHKS and YYEKEE (reference sequence). V gave up 1 base and J gave up 3 bases; unmatched junction bases: 2. CDR3 bases: TGTGCCAGCAGCTTGCGACAGGGGGGTGGAAACACCATATATTTT. Translation gives CASSLRQGGGNTIYF. Combining the CDR3 with reference TRBV5-5 and TRBJ1-3 gives the whole variable domain DAGVTQSPTHLIKTRGQQVTLRCSPISGHKSVSWYQQVLGQGPQFIFQYYEKEERGRGNFPDRFSARQFPNYSSELNVNALLLGDSALYLCASSLRQGGGNTIYFGEGSWLTVV.

The rearrangement links TRBV20-1 to TRBJ2-4, with D perhaps TRBD1 (5 bases). V was shortened by 2 bases and J by 5 bases, with 10 bases between the two germline ends. Germline loops: CDR1 DFQATT, CDR2 SNEGSKA (reference sequence). The length of the CDR3 is 13 residues. The CDR3 DNA is TGCAGTGCTAGAAAGGGGCCCGAAAACATTCAGTACTTC. Its translation is CSARKGPENIQYF.

The chain employs TRBV12-3 or TRBV12-4 and TRBJ1-2; D is unresolved. This CDR3 is 12 amino acids long. Trimming pared 4 bases from V and 2 bases from J, leaving 5 bases between. CDR3 region: CASSSSNYGYTF. The CDR3 DNA follows: TGTGCCAGCAGTTCCTCCAACTATGGCTACACCTTC.

This clonotype has more than one count but fewer than ten. The V gene is TRBV5-4, the J gene TRBJ2-1; TRBD2 matches 10 bases. From germline, CDR1 is SGHNT and CDR2 YYREEE (reference sequence). V shed 5 bases, J shed 3 bases, and the junction held 2 bases outside the gene matches. CDR3 size: 14 residues. CDR3 coding DNA: TGTGCCAGCAGGGGACTAGCGATCTACAATGAGCAGTTCTTC. As protein: CASRGLAIYNEQFF.

V gene TRBV20-1 combines with J gene TRBJ1-2, with 10 positions matching TRBD1. CDR1 is DFQATT, CDR2 SNEGSKA, per germline (reference sequence). The CDR3 has 17 residues. J was trimmed by 8 bases and V by 6 bases; bases with no gene match: 21. The DNA of the CDR3 is TGCAGTGCCCCCGGGAGGGGGACAGGGGCCTCAGTGGGGGGCTACACCTTC. It is translated as CSAPGRGTGASVGGYTF.

In nucleotides, the CDR3 is TGTGCCAGCAACCCGACTAGCGGGTACCTAGAGACCCAGTACTTC. Its translation is CASNPTSGYLETQYF. The V gene is TRBV21-1, the J gene TRBJ2-5; TRBD2 is the table's D call and was not checked against the DNA. TRBV21-1 is a pseudogene locus. The CDR3 totals 15 residues.

This clonotype has a handful of counts. The gene calls are TRBV7-9 and TRBJ1-1; 10 bases are shared with TRBD1. Unmatched junction bases numbered 12, after V lost 4 bases and J lost 4 bases. Germline CDR1 reads SEHNR; CDR2 reads FQNEAQ (reference sequence). The CDR3 loop spans 17 amino acids. The CDR3 sequence is CASSSWTGGGTTTEAFF. The DNA of the CDR3 is TGTGCCAGCAGCTCCTGGACAGGGGGGGGTACGACCACTGAAGCTTTCTTT. The whole variable domain, remainder taken from reference TRBV7-9 and TRBJ1-1, is DTGVSQNPRHKITKRGQNVTFRCDPISEHNRLYWYRQTLGQGPEFLTYFQNEAQLEKSRLLSDRFSAERPKGSFSTLEIQRTEQGDSAMYLCASSSWTGGGTTTEAFFGQGTRLTVV.

This clonotype was recorded at least ten times. The chain recombines TRBV18 with TRBJ2-7; D is uncertain. Trimming removed 6 bases at V and 1 base at J, with 7 bases between. The CDR3 runs 12 residues. Germline V gene data show CDR1 as KGHSH and CDR2 as LQKENI. As DNA, the CDR3 is TGTGCCAGCTCTGACGAATCCTACGAGCAGTACTTC. Amino acids: CASSDESYEQYF.

The CDR3 region is CASSPRGVAQHF. The CDR3 nucleotides read TGTGCCAGCTCACCACGGGGAGTAGCCCAGCATTTT. V gene TRBV18 combines with J gene TRBJ1-5, with no clear D. The V gene lost 1 base and the J gene lost 11 bases, with 9 bases spanning the gap. The CDR3 has 12 amino acids. CDR1 and CDR2 (germline): KGHSH, LQKENI.

The CDR3 sequence: CASSFQGATADTQYF. The CDR3 nucleotides are TGTGCCAGCAGTTTCCAGGGTGCTACCGCTGATACGCAGTATTTT. V is TRBV6-5 and J is TRBJ2-3, with D possibly TRBD1 on 5 matching bases. With 4 bases removed from V and 6 bases from J, the gap between germline ends came to 17 bases. In germline, CDR1 is MNHEY, CDR2 SVGAGI. The CDR3 is 15 residues long.

This clonotype was observed a few times. This chain uses TRBV4-3 with TRBJ2-5; D gene uncertain. With 0 bases removed from V and 4 bases from J, the gap between germline ends came to 9 bases. This CDR3 has 14 amino acids. CDR1 LGHNA and CDR2 YSLEER come from the germline V gene. In nucleotides, the CDR3 is TGCGCCAGCAGCCAAGAACGACTTTCAGAGACCCAGTACTTC. Translated: CASSQERLSETQYF.

This clonotype was seen only a few times. The chain recombines TRBV6-5 with TRBJ2-3; D remains ambiguous. V was trimmed by 7 bases and J by 6 bases, leaving 14 bases between them. The CDR3 covers 13 residues. Looked up from germline, CDR1 is MNHEY and CDR2 is SVGAGI. The CDR3 here is CASTAGPSDTQYF. Here the CDR3 DNA reads TGTGCCAGCACGGCCGGGCCCTCGGATACGCAGTATTTT.

This clonotype has ten or more counts. The chain joins TRBV5-6 to TRBJ2-3; 8 nucleotides agree with TRBD2. This CDR3 has 16 residues. J was trimmed by 2 bases and V by 0 bases; bases with no gene match: 5. The germline gives CDR1 SGHDT, CDR2 YYEEEE. CDR3 loop: CASSLAAGAPTDTQYF. The CDR3, as DNA: TGTGCCAGCAGCTTGGCAGCGGGGGCGCCCACAGATACGCAGTATTTT.

The chain has TRBV29-1 and TRBJ2-5; tentatively, D is TRBD2 (5 bases). The CDR3 sequence is 15 residues long. CDR1 SQVTM and CDR2 ANQGSEA come from the germline V gene. V lost 4 bases and J 1 base, leaving 16 bases between the germline ends. The CDR3 nucleotides are TGCAGCGTTGCTGGCCCCCAGGCGGGCCAAGAGACCCAGTACTTC. Its translation: CSVAGPQAGQETQYF. Looking up the rest from reference TRBV29-1 and TRBJ2-5 gives the full variable domain: SAVISQKPSRDICQRGTSLTIQCQVDSQVTMMFWYRQQPGQSLTLIATANQGSEATYESGFVIDKFPISRPNLTFSTLTVSNMSPEDSSIYLCSVAGPQAGQETQYFGPGTRLLVL.

Many counts were recorded for this clonotype. The V call is TRBV6-2 or TRBV6-3, the J call TRBJ2-3; 7 bases fit TRBD2. This CDR3 is built from 14 residues. Germline values: CDR1 MNHEY, CDR2 SVGEGT. Unmatched junction bases numbered 3, after V lost 4 bases and J lost 2 bases. The CDR3 nucleotides are TGTGCCAGCAGTTCCGGGACTATCACAGATACGCAGTATTTT. This translates into CASSSGTITDTQYF.

This clonotype occurred a few times. The chain couples TRBV6-6 to TRBJ1-5; TRBD1 is a possible D gene (6 bases). Germline CDR1 is MNHNY and CDR2 is SVGAGI (reference sequence). V lost 0 bases and J lost 6, with 9 bases in between. The CDR3 totals 14 residues. CDR3 nucleotides: TGTGCCAGCAGTTACTCGACAGGAACTCAGCCCCAGCATTTT. Encoded protein: CASSYSTGTQPQHF.

V usage is TRBV3-1 and J usage is TRBJ2-5, with D possibly matching TRBD2 (5 bases). The CDR3 has 14 residues. V was trimmed by 3 bases and J by 5 bases, leaving 13 bases between them. CDR1 and CDR2 from the germline V gene are LGHDT and YNNKEL (reference sequence). The chain's CDR3 is CASSHNSRGETQYF. The CDR3, as DNA: TGTGCCAGCAGCCACAACAGCCGAGGGGAGACCCAGTACTTC.

This rearrangement joins TRBV11-2 to TRBJ1-1; 7 bases are shared with TRBD1. CDR1 is SGHAT and CDR2 is FQNNGV in the germline V gene. With V trimmed by 5 bases and J by 3 bases, 15 bases remained unmatched. This CDR3 is 17 amino acids long. CDR3 region: CASSQTPRGRVDTEAFF. Here the CDR3 DNA reads TGTGCCAGCAGCCAGACACCTAGGGGGCGCGTGGACACTGAAGCTTTCTTT.